Reported below is one T cell receptor (beta chain). The data are from a study of preoperative IRX-2 immunotherapy in early breast cancer. The CDR3 contains 16 residues. Germline assignment: CDR1 SQVTM and CDR2 ANQGSEA. Deletions cut 3 bases from V and 3 bases from J, with 19 bases between. Data came from immunoSEQ multiplex PCR; TCRdb stores just in-frame clones and leaves some out. Of 90,000 to 100,000 clones detected, roughly 85% appear once; the ten largest clones hold approximately 2%. Specified treatment: preoperative locoregional IRX-2 cytokine immunotherapy. This receptor was identified in a human donor with breast cancer. Specimen: tumor tissue, collected after IRX-2 immunotherapy. The chain recombines TRBV29-1 with TRBJ2-3, with D possibly TRBD1 on 5 matching bases. CDR3 DNA sequence: TGCAGCGTTGAGCCAGGGAAAGTGGCCGGGACAGATACGCAGTATTTT. It codes for CSVEPGKVAGTDTQYF.